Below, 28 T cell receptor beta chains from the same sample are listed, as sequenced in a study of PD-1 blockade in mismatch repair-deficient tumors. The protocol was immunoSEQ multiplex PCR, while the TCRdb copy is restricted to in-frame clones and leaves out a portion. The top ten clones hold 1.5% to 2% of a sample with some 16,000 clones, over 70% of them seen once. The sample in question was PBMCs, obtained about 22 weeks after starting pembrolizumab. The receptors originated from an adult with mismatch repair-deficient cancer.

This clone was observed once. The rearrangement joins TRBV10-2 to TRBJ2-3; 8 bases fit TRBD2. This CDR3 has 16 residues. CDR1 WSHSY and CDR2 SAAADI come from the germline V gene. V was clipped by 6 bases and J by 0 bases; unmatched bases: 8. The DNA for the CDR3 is TGCGCCAGCAGCTGGGGGGCTAGCGGGAGCACAGATACGCAGTATTTT. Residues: CASSWGASGSTDTQYF.

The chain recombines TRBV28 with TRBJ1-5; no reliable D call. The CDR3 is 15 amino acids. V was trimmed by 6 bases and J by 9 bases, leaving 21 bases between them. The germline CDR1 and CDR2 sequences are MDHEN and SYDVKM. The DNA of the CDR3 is TGTGCCAGCAGCCTGCGAGGGCCTAGAATGGGGCCCCAGCATTTT. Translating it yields CASSLRGPRMGPQHF.

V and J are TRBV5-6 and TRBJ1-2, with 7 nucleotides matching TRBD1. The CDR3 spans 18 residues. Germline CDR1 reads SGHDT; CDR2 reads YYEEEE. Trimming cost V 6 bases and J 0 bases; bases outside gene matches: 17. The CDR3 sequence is CASIQLGDSLEANYGYTF. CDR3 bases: TGTGCCAGCATCCAATTGGGGGACAGCCTTGAAGCTAACTATGGCTACACCTTC.

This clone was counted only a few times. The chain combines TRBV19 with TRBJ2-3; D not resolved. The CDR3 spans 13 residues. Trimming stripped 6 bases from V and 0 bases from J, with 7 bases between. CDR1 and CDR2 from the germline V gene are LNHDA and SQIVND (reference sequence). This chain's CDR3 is CASSKTSTDTQYF. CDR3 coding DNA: TGTGCCAGTAGCAAAACTAGCACAGATACGCAGTATTTT.

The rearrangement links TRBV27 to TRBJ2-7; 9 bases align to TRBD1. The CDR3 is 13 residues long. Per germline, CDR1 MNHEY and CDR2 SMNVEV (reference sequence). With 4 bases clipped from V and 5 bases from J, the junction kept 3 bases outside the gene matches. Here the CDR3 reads CASSSQGAHEQYF. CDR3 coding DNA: TGTGCCAGCAGTTCACAGGGGGCCCACGAGCAGTACTTC.

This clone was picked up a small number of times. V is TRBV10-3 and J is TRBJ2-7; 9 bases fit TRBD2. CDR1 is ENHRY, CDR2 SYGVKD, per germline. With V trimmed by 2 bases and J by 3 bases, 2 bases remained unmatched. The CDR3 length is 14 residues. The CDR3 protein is CAISEGSGSYEQYF. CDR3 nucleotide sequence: TGTGCCATCAGTGAGGGTAGCGGGAGCTACGAGCAGTACTTC.

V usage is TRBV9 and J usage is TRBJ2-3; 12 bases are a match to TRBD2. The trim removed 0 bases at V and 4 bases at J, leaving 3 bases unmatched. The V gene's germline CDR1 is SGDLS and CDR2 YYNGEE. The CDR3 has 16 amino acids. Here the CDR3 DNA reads TGTGCCAGCAGCGTAGAAGCTAGCGGGGGGGCAGATACGCAGTATTTT. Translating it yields CASSVEASGGADTQYF.

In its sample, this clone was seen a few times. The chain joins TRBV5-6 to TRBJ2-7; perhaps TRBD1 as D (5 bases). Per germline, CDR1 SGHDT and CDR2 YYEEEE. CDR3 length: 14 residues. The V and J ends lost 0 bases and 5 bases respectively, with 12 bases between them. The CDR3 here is CASSLVQGVDEQYF. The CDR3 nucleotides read TGTGCCAGCAGCTTGGTCCAGGGTGTTGACGAGCAGTACTTC.

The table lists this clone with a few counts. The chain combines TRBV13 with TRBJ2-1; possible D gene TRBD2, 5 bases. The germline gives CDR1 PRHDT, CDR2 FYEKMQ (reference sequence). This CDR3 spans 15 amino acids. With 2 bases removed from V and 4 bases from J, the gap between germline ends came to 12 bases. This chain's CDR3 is CASSLRVRGYNEQFF. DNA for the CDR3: TGTGCCAGCAGCTTAAGGGTTAGAGGGTACAATGAGCAGTTCTTC.

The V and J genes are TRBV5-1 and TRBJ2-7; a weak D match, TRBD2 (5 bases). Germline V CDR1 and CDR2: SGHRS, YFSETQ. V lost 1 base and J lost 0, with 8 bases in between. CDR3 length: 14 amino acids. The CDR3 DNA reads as TGCGCCAGCAGCTTGCTTGCGGGCTCCTACGAGCAGTACTTC. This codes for CASSLLAGSYEQYF.

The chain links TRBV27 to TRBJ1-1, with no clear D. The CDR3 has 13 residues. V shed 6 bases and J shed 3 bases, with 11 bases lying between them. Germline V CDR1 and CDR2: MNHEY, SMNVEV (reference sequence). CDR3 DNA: TGTGCCAGCAGGCTGGAGGGATACACTGAAGCTTTCTTT. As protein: CASRLEGYTEAFF.

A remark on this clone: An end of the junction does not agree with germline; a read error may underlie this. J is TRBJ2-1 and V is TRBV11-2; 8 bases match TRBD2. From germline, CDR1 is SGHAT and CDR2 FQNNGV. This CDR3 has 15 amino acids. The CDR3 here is CASTLSGSLIYEQFF. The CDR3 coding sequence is TGTGCCAGCACCTTAAGCGGGAGCCTTATCTATGAGCAGTTCTTC.

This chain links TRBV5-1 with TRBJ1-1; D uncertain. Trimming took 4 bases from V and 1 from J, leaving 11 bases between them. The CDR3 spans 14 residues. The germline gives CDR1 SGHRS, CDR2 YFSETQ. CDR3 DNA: TGCGCCAGCAGCCTTCGGTCCGAGAACACTGAAGCTTTCTTT. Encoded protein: CASSLRSENTEAFF.

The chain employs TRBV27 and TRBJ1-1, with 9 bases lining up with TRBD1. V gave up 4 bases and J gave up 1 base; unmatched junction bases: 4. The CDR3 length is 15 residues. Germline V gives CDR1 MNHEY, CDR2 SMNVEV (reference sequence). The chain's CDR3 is CASSYYRGRNTEAFF. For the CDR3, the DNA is TGTGCCAGCAGTTACTACAGGGGGCGGAACACTGAAGCTTTCTTT.

CDR3 in amino acids: CASSLTTVNYGYTF. The CDR3 region has the DNA TGTGCCAGCAGCTTAACAACAGTTAACTATGGCTACACCTTC. This chain joins TRBV7-2 and TRBJ1-2; D not resolved. Germline V gene lookup returns CDR1 SGHTA and CDR2 FQGNSA. The CDR3 sequence is 14 residues long. Trimming removed 2 bases from V and 1 base from J, with 8 bases in between.

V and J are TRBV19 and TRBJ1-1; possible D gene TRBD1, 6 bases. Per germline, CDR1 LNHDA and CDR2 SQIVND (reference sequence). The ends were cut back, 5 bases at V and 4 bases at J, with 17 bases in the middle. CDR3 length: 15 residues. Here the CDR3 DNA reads TGTGCCAGTAGTTTACCCCCCGGGGGGCTCACTGAAGCTTTCTTT. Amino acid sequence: CASSLPPGGLTEAFF.

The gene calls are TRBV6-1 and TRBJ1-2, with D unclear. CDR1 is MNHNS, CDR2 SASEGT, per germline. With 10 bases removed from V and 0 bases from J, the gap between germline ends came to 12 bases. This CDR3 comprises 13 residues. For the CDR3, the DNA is TGTGCCAATAAGGGAGTAACTAACTATGGCTACACCTTC. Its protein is CANKGVTNYGYTF.

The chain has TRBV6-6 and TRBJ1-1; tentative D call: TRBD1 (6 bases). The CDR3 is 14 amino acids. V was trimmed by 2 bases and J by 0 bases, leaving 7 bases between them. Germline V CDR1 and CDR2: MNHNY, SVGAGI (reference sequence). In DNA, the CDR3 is TGTGCCAGCAGTTACAGGGACATGAACACTGAAGCTTTCTTT. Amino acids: CASSYRDMNTEAFF.

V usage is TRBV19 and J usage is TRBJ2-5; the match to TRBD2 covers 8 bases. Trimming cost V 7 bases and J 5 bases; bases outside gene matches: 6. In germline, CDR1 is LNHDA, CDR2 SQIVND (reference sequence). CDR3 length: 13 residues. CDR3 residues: CASNRAGAETQYF. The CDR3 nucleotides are TGTGCCAGTAATCGAGCGGGGGCGGAGACCCAGTACTTC. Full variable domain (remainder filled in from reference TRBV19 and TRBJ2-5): DGGITQSPKYLFRKEGQNVTLSCEQNLNHDAMYWYRQDPGQGLRLIYYSQIVNDFQKGDIAEGYSVSREKKESFPLTVTSAQKNPTAFYLCASNRAGAETQYFGPGTRLLVL.

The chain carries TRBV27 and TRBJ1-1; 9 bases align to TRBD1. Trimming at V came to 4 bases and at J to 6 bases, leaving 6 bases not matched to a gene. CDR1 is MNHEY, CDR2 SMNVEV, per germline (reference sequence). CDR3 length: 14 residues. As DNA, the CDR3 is TGTGCCAGCAGTTCCGGGACAGGGTTCTCTGAAGCTTTCTTT. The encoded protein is CASSSGTGFSEAFF.

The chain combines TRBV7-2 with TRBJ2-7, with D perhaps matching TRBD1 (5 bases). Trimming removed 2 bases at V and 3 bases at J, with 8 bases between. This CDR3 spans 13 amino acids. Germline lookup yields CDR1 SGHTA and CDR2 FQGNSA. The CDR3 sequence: CASSLQGYYEQYF. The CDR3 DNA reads TGTGCCAGCAGCTTACAGGGTTACTACGAGCAGTACTTC.

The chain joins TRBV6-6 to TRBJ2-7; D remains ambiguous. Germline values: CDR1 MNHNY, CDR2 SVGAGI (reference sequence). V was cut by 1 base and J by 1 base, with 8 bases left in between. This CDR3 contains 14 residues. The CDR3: CASSYFTRSYEQYF. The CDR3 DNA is TGTGCCAGCAGTTACTTCACACGTTCCTACGAGCAGTACTTC.

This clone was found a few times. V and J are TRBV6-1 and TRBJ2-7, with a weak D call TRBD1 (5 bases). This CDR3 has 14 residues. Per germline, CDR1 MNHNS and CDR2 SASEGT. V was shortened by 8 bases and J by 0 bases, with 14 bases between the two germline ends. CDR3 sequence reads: CASWWQGSSYEQYF. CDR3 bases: TGTGCCAGCTGGTGGCAGGGAAGCTCCTACGAGCAGTACTTC.

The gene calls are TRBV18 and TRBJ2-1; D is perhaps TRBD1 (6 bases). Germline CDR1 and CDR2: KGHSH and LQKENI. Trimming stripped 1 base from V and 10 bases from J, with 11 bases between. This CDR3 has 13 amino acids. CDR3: CASSPQGEGEQFF. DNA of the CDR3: TGTGCCAGCTCACCACAGGGGGAAGGGGAGCAGTTCTTC.

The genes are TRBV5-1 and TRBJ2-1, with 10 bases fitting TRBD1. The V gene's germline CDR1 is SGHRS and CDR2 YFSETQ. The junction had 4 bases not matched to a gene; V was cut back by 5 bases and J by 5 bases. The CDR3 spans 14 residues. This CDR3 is CASRRDRGNNEQFF. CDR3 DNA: TGCGCCAGCAGACGGGACAGGGGAAACAATGAGCAGTTCTTC.

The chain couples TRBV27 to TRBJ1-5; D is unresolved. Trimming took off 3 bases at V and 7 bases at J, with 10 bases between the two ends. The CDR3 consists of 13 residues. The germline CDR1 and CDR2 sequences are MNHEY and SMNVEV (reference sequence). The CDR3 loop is CASSFAGEQPQHF. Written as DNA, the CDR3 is TGTGCCAGCAGTTTTGCGGGAGAACAGCCCCAGCATTTT.

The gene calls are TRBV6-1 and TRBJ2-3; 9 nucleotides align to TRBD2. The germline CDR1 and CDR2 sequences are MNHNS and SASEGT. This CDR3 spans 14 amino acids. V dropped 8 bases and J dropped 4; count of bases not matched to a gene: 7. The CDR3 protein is CASGAGGPSDTQYF. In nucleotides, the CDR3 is TGTGCCAGCGGGGCGGGAGGGCCATCAGATACGCAGTATTTT.

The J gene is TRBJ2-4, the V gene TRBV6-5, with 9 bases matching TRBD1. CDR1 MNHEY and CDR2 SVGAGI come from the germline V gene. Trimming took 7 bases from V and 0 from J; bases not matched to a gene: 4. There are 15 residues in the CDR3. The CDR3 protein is CASTTGGKAKNIQYF. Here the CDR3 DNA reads TGTGCCAGCACTACAGGGGGCAAAGCCAAAAACATTCAGTACTTC.